The rows below give T cell receptor beta chains drawn from one sample of a study of control samples from healthy donors and cancer patients. Using immunoSEQ multiplex PCR, the repertoire was profiled, and TCRdb retains in-frame clones only, with some absent. The sample yields roughly 48,000 clones, about 91% seen once. The material sequenced was PBMCs. These receptor sequences come from a woman between 40 and 55 years old with head and neck cancer. The CDR3 runs from the conserved cysteine through the conserved F or W. D genes are given only for firm matches. The size entry is marked missing in some rows and otherwise reads once, few, many or a size class.

NA | NA | TRBJ1-1 | TRBV5-1 | CASSSWTGMNTEAFF | TGCGCCAGCAGCTCGTGGACGGGGATGAACACTGAAGCTTTCTTT
TRBD2 | NA | TRBJ2-7 | TRBV28 | CASSSWTSGTTYEQYF | TGTGCCAGCAGCTCCTGGACTAGCGGGACCACCTACGAGCAGTACTTC
NA | NA | TRBJ1-5 | TRBV2 | CASQEGNQPQHF | TGTGCCAGTCAGGAGGGAAATCAGCCCCAGCATTTT
NA | NA | TRBJ1-1 | TRBV6-1 | CASSELPESQAFF | TGTGCCAGCAGTGAACTCCCGGAATCACAAGCTTTCTTT
NA | NA | TRBJ2-2 | TRBV6-5 | CASRGGAGRTGELFF | TGTGCCAGCAGGGGGGGGGCAGGACGCACCGGGGAGCTGTTTTTT
TRBD1 | NA | TRBJ1-2 | TRBV6-5 | CASSYLPGTANYGYTF | TGTGCCAGCAGTTACTTACCCGGGACAGCGAACTATGGCTACACCTTC
TRBD1 | NA | TRBJ1-2 | TRBV25-1 | CASSATRDSGYTF | TGTGCCAGCAGTGCCACCCGGGACAGTGGCTACACCTTC
TRBD2 | NA | TRBJ2-2 | TRBV2 | CASSETPSSGGLNTGELFF | TGTGCCAGCAGTGAAACCCCATCGAGCGGGGGTCTGAACACCGGGGAGCTGTTTTTT
TRBD1 | NA | TRBJ2-1 | TRBV5-6 | CASSLVGQGVGEQFF | TGTGCCAGCAGCTTGGTAGGACAGGGGGTTGGCGAGCAGTTCTTC
TRBD1 | once | TRBJ2-1 | TRBV5-8 | CASSHPVDRGNEQFF | TGTGCCAGCAGCCATCCGGTCGACAGGGGCAATGAGCAGTTCTTC
NA | NA | TRBJ2-2 | TRBV19 | CASSPRSGELFF | TGTGCCAGTAGTCCCCGGAGCGGGGAGCTGTTTTTT
NA | once | TRBJ2-7 | TRBV30 | CASHDRTYEQYF | TGTGCCTCCCATGACAGGACTTACGAGCAGTACTTC
TRBD1 | once | TRBJ1-2 | TRBV7-2 | CASSTRQGRNGYTF | TGTGCCAGCAGCACCCGACAGGGTAGAAATGGCTACACCTTC
NA | few | TRBJ2-5 | TRBV30 | CAWRVAGSQETQYF | TGTGCCTGGAGGGTGGCGGGGTCACAAGAGACCCAGTACTTC
NA | NA | TRBJ2-7 | TRBV10-2 | CASYPSGAYEQYF | TGCGCCAGCTACCCGTCGGGGGCCTACGAGCAGTACTTC
NA | NA | TRBJ2-3 | TRBV24-1 | CATSDFGRGGTDTQYF | TGTGCCACCAGTGATTTTGGCAGGGGGGGAACAGATACGCAGTATTTT
NA | once | TRBJ2-3 | TRBV18 | CASSGPGSPPDTQYF | TGTGCCAGCTCAGGCCCCGGGAGCCCCCCAGATACGCAGTATTTT
TRBD2 | NA | TRBJ2-1 | TRBV4-2 | CASSQEAGSSYNEQFF | TGTGCCAGCAGCCAAGAAGCGGGGAGCTCCTACAATGAGCAGTTCTTC
TRBD1 | once | TRBJ1-2 | TRBV15 | CATSRVIDGQGGYTF | TGTGCCACCAGCAGAGTGATCGACGGACAGGGTGGCTACACCTTC
TRBD1 | NA | TRBJ1-2 | TRBV3-1/TRBV3-2 | CASSQGQGHYGYTF | TGTGCCAGCAGCCAAGGACAGGGTCACTATGGCTACACCTTC
TRBD1 | NA | TRBJ2-3 | TRBV18 | CASSDRVPDTQYF | TGTGCCAGCTCAGACAGGGTACCAGATACGCAGTATTTT
TRBD2 | NA | TRBJ2-1 | TRBV6-5 | CASSILAGGGNEQFF | TGTGCCAGCAGCATACTAGCGGGGGGCGGAAATGAGCAGTTCTTC